The clone carrying this TCR beta chain has only a few counts. Its antigen is unidentified. This record comes from a study of identical twins. The study's findings and limits: High-abundance cord blood beta clonotypes had fewer insertions; memory repertoires showed none. The study based its conclusions on cross-sectional statistical analysis and did not follow the same donors. The study found weaker excess twin sharing in beta out-of-frame sequences.

Each CDR3 protein is one row after TCRdb ran MiXCR on the 5' RACE reads. In the table there are fewer than 500,000 distinct CDR3 sequences, approximately 25% of which are singletons. CDR1 is DFQATT, CDR2 SNEGSKA, per germline (reference sequence). Trimming left V 4 bases short and J 0 bases short, with 15 bases between. The CDR3 spans 15 residues. This sample was shared with a second study, whose subject was T cells expressing NK-cell markers.

The V call is TRBV20-1, the J call TRBJ1-1; TRBD1 might be the D (6 bases). Material for sequencing was CD4+ T cells sorted from blood. This TCR was sampled from a woman aged 18-29 years in good health. The DNA of the CDR3 is TGCAGTGCTAAACAAAACAGGGCCCTGAACACTGAAGCTTTCTTT. It codes for CSAKQNRALNTEAFF.